Following are 8 T cell receptor beta chains from one sample sequenced in a study of T cells in Graves' hyperthyroidism and ophthalmopathy. There were TCR beta CDR3 regions amplified from RNA transcripts. An initial round of RT-PCR targeting the TCR CDR3 relied on the HTBI primer set. TCRdb analysed the multiplex PCR reads with MiXCR anew, one entry per CDR3 protein. The sample lists some 600,000 distinct CDR3 sequences, about half seen once, with 6.5% to 9% in the top ten. The sequenced sample consisted of peripheral blood or thyroid tissue (not recorded which). The receptors come from a woman aged 18-29 years with Graves' hyperthyroidism.

V is TRBV19 and J is TRBJ2-5; 10 nucleotides line up with TRBD2. The CDR3 is made up of 15 amino acids. Losses at the gene ends were 6 bases for V and 5 bases for J; bases not matched to a gene: 9. Germline V gene data show CDR1 as LNHDA and CDR2 as SQIVND (reference sequence). CDR3 bases: TGTGCCAGTAGGTCTAGCGGGAGTAGGCATGAGACCCAGTACTTC. Translation gives CASRSSGSRHETQYF. The variable domain in full, with the rest retrieved from reference TRBV19 and TRBJ2-5, is DGGITQSPKYLFRKEGQNVTLSCEQNLNHDAMYWYRQDPGQGLRLIYYSQIVNDFQKGDIAEGYSVSREKKESFPLTVTSAQKNPTAFYLCASRSSGSRHETQYFGPGTRLLVL.

The chain carries TRBV7-9 and TRBJ2-3, with D possibly TRBD2 on 6 matching bases. The germline V gene encodes CDR1 SEHNR and CDR2 FQNEAQ (reference sequence). The CDR3 length is 17 residues. The V gene lost 2 bases and the J gene lost 4 bases, with 19 bases spanning the gap. This CDR3 is CASSLRGSGLIADTQYF. CDR3 bases: TGTGCCAGCAGCTTAAGGGGAAGCGGGTTAATCGCAGATACGCAGTATTTT.

This clonotype was detected ten times or more. The chain links TRBV2 to TRBJ1-2; D not certain. V lost 8 bases and J lost 2, with 9 bases in between. CDR1 and CDR2 (germline): SNHLY, FYNNEI. The CDR3 consists of 12 residues. The CDR3 region has the DNA TGTGCCAGCCGCAGAGGGAACTATGGCTACACCTTC. Amino acid sequence: CASRRGNYGYTF.

In its sample, this clonotype was seen many times. The genes are TRBV7-9 and TRBJ2-7, with a weak D call TRBD2 (6 bases). V was cut by 1 base and J by 4 bases, with 8 bases left in between. From germline, CDR1 is SEHNR and CDR2 FQNEAQ (reference sequence). This CDR3 is built from 13 residues. CDR3 DNA sequence: TGTGCCAGCAGCTTAGTTGGGAGGTACGAGCAGTACTTC. Its protein is CASSLVGRYEQYF.

The chain links TRBV29-1 to TRBJ1-5; D is perhaps TRBD1 (5 bases). Trimming took 8 bases from V and 13 from J, leaving 27 bases between them. This CDR3 has 14 residues. Germline CDR1 SQVTM, CDR2 ANQGSEA. The CDR3: CSTQGVGLYSNQHF. The CDR3 DNA reads TGCAGCACCCAAGGGGTGGGGTTATATAGCAATCAGCATTTT.

V is TRBV2 and J is TRBJ1-1; 8 bases are shared with TRBD1. This CDR3 contains 15 residues. Trimming took 8 bases from V and 0 from J; bases not matched to a gene: 8. CDR1 is SNHLY and CDR2 is FYNNEI in the germline V gene. The DNA for the CDR3 is TGTGCCAGCGTGGTGGGACAGGCCTTGAACACTGAAGCTTTCTTT. This encodes CASVVGQALNTEAFF.

In this sample, this clonotype turned up a few times. This chain joins TRBV10-3 and TRBJ2-2; possibly TRBD1 or TRBD2 for D (6 bases each). The CDR3 is 16 amino acids. Deletions cut 3 bases from V and 1 base from J, with 12 bases between. Germline values: CDR1 ENHRY, CDR2 SYGVKD. CDR3 sequence: CAISDPAGQNTGELFF. CDR3 bases: TGTGCCATCAGTGACCCTGCGGGACAGAACACCGGGGAGCTGTTTTTT.

This clonotype was counted once. This sequence joins TRBV2 and TRBJ2-5; a possible D gene is TRBD2 (6 bases). Germline V gene lookup returns CDR1 SNHLY and CDR2 FYNNEI. Trimming removed 4 bases at V and 4 bases at J, with 13 bases between. The CDR3 sequence is 14 residues long. CDR3 sequence (DNA): TGTGCCAGCAGTGCCGTCGGGAGTCGAGAGACCCAGTACTTC. Translation: CASSAVGSRETQYF.